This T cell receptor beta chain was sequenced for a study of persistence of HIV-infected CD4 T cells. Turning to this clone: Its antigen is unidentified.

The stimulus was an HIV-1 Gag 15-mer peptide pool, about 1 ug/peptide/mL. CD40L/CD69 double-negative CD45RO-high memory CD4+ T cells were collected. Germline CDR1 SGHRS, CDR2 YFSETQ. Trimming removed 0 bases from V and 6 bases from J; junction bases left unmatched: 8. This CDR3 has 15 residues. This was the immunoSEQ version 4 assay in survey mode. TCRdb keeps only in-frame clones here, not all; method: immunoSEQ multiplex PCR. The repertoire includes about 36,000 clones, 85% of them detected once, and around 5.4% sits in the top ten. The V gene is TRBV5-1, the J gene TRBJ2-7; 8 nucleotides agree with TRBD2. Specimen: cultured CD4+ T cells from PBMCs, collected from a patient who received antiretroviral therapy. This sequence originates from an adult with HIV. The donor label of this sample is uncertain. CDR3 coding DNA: TGCGCCAGCAGCTTGGGCGTCGGGGGGGCCGGCGAGCAGTACTTC. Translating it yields CASSLGVGGAGEQYF.